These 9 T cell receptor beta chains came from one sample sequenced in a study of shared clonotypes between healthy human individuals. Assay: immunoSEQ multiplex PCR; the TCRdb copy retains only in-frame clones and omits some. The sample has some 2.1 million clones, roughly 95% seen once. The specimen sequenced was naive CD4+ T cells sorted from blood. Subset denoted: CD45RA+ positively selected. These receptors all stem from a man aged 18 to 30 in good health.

The CDR3 DNA reads as TGTGCCAGCAGCCAAGTTGGATTAGGGGGCAATCAGCCCCAGCATTTT. Translation gives CASSQVGLGGNQPQHF. This sequence joins TRBV4-2 and TRBJ1-5; D is perhaps TRBD1 (5 bases). The CDR3 spans 16 residues. Trimming cost V 1 base and J 2 bases, with 12 bases left between them. Germline V CDR1 and CDR2: LGHNA, YNFKEQ.

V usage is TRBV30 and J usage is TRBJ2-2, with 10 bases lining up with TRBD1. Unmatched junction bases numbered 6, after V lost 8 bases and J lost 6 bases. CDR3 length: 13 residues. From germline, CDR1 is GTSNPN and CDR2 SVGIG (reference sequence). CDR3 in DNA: TGTGCCGGTAGGACAGGGGGACCCGGGGAGCTGTTTTTT. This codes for CAGRTGGPGELFF.

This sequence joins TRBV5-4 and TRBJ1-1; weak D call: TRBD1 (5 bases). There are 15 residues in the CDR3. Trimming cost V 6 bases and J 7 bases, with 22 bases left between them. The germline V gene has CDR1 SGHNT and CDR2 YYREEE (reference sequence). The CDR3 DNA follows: TGTGCCAGCACGCTTAAGGGGAAAAGAGGACTTGAAGCTTTCTTT. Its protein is CASTLKGKRGLEAFF.

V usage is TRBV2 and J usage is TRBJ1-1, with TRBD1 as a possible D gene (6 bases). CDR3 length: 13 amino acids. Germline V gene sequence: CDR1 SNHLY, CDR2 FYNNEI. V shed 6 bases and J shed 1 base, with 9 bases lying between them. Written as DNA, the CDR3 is TGTGCCAGCAGACCCAGGGGGAACACTGAAGCTTTCTTT. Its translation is CASRPRGNTEAFF.

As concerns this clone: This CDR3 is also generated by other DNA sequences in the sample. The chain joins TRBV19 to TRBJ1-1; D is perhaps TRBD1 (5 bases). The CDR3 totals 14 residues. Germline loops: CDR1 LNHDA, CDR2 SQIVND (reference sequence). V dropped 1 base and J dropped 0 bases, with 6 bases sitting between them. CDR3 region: CASSIGQLNTEAFF. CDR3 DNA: TGTGCCAGTAGTATAGGACAGCTGAACACTGAAGCTTTCTTT.

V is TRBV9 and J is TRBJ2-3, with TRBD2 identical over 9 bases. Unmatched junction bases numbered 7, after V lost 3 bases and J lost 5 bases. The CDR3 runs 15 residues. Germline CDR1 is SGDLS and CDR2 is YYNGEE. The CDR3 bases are TGTGCCAGCAGCGACAGCGGGGGGCCATTAGATACGCAGTATTTT. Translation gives CASSDSGGPLDTQYF.

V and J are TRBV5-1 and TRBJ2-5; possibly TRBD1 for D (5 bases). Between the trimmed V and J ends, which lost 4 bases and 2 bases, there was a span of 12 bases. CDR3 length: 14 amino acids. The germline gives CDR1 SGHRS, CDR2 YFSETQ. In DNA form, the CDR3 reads TGCGCCAGCAGCCGCTCGACAGCTCAAGAGACCCAGTACTTC. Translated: CASSRSTAQETQYF.

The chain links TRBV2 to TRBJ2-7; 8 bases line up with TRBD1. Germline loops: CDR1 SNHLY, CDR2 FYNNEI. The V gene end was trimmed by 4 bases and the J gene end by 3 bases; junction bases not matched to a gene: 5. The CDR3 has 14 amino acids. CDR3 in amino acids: CASSAGTGNYEQYF. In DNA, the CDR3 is TGTGCCAGCAGTGCCGGGACAGGAAACTACGAGCAGTACTTC.

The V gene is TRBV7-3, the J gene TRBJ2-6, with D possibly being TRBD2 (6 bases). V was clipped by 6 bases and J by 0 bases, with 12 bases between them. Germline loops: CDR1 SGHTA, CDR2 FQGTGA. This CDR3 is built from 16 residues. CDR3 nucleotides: TGTGCCAGCAGAAGGGGAGGTAGCTCTGGGGCCAACGTCCTGACTTTC. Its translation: CASRRGGSSGANVLTF.